Listed below are T cell receptor beta chains from one sample, sequenced in a study of shared T cell receptors in the human thymus. Method: immunoSEQ multiplex PCR; TCRdb's copy keeps in-frame clones and lacks some. The repertoire holds approximately 760,000 clones, approximately 85% seen once, with roughly 0.01% in the top ten. The same data also went into a second study, on human thymus T cells.

Sequences were obtained from thymocytes. Every receptor here comes from a girl under two years old with a congenital heart defect. Each CDR3 is given with its conserved first and last residue. The D gene is left open where the match is weak. Clone size is shown for a subset of rows, as once, few, many or a class of expanded clone.

>NA|15|TRBJ2-7|TRBD1|TRBV19
CASSIDGGQADEQYF
>NA|15|TRBJ1-1|NA|TRBV5-6
CASSAAEGPNTEAFF
>NA|20|TRBJ1-5|NA|TRBV19
CASTPGGRSGPPYSNQPQHF
>NA|15|TRBJ1-3|TRBD1|TRBV29-1
CSVVKGTGAGNTIYF
>NA|16|TRBJ1-6|TRBD1|TRBV7-9
CASSSHRDSYNSPLHF
>NA|13|TRBJ1-3|NA|TRBV12-5
CASGQDRANTIYF
>NA|17|TRBJ1-2|TRBD1|TRBV19
CASSIRDRELSNYGYTF
>NA|21|TRBJ2-3|TRBD2|TRBV5-1
CASSLYSRVTSPRGGTDTQYF
>NA|14|TRBJ1-4|NA|TRBV9
CASSARLTNEKLFF
>NA|16|TRBJ2-7|TRBD1|TRBV6-5
CASSWYQDREMVEQYF
>NA|14|TRBJ1-2|NA|TRBV5-6
CASSSGQPNYGYTF
>few|15|TRBJ2-5|NA|TRBV19
CASSFLRGARETQYF
>NA|15|TRBJ2-7|NA|TRBV29-1
CSVAAQGYSSYEQYF
>NA|16|TRBJ1-1|TRBD1|TRBV5-8
CASSFPGTEQQGEAFF
>NA|14|TRBJ2-7|TRBD2|TRBV10-3
CAISGGAGGYEQYF
>NA|15|TRBJ2-1|TRBD1|TRBV28
CASSLGGTGINEQFF
>NA|13|TRBJ2-2|NA|TRBV14
CASSQLDVGELFF
>few|15|TRBJ1-1|NA|TRBV13
CASSLEEGENTEAFF
>NA|14|TRBJ1-2|NA|TRBV6-5
CASSKLGGAYGYTF
>NA|16|TRBJ2-7|TRBD1|TRBV6-5
CASSYLTGQRPYEQYF
>NA|12|TRBJ1-1|NA|TRBV7-9
CASSLAGAEAFF
>NA|14|TRBJ2-7|TRBD1|TRBV11-2
CASRATTGAYEQYF
>NA|14|TRBJ1-2|NA|TRBV7-8
CASSHLTGGYGYTF
>once|15|TRBJ1-2|NA|TRBV5-1
CASSLDEEGGYGYTF
>NA|18|TRBJ1-4|NA|TRBV5-1
CASSSALKYTGIFEKLFF
>NA|13|TRBJ1-1|NA|TRBV10-3
CAASGFLNTEAFF
>NA|13|TRBJ1-1|NA|TRBV5-6
CASSFTKNTEAFF
>NA|12|TRBJ1-2|TRBD1|TRBV5-8
CASSDQGGAYTF
>NA|15|TRBJ2-1|TRBD2|TRBV5-4
CASSLSSAGDNEQFF
>NA|17|TRBJ2-3|TRBD2|TRBV14
CASSPLSPAGGEDTQYF
>NA|16|TRBJ1-1|NA|TRBV28
CASSYSGNRVGTEAFF
>NA|15|TRBJ2-7|NA|TRBV4-1
CASSQDGAGPWEQYF
>NA|13|TRBJ1-2|TRBD1|TRBV5-5
CASSPGTAYGYTF
>NA|11|TRBJ1-2|NA|TRBV20-1
CSAILPKGYTF
>NA|19|TRBJ2-3|TRBD2|TRBV9
CASSVAPSGGVRSTDTQYF
>NA|22|TRBJ2-7|TRBD1|TRBV9
CASSVLPTGGAGSPSSSYEQYF
>NA|16|TRBJ1-4|NA|TRBV27
CASSFVRDQAVGKLFF
>NA|17|TRBJ2-7|NA|TRBV7-6
CASSSIRRRTSPYEQYF
>NA|14|TRBJ1-2|NA|TRBV9
CASSAPRSGGGYTF
>NA|14|TRBJ2-4|NA|TRBV27
CASSLTRFKNIQYF
>NA|18|TRBJ2-1|TRBD2|TRBV7-6
CASSLGRGGLASHNEQFF
>NA|14|TRBJ2-7|NA|TRBV6-5
CASSRVTGSYEQYF
>once|15|TRBJ1-1|NA|TRBV7-8
CASSQHKWANTEAFF
>once|12|TRBJ2-3|NA|TRBV29-1
CSVDLGSDTQYF
>NA|15|TRBJ2-2|TRBD1|TRBV9
CASSAGDRDAGELFF
>NA|14|TRBJ2-7|NA|TRBV28
CASSLRAGTDEQYF
>NA|12|TRBJ1-5|NA|TRBV7-9
CASKAGGQPQHF
>NA|11|TRBJ2-3|NA|TRBV20-1
CRQGGTDTQYF
>once|13|TRBJ1-2|NA|TRBV5-8
CASSLSGGDRYTF
>NA|15|TRBJ2-2|NA|TRBV7-6
CASSLGRGNTGELFF
>NA|16|NA|NA|TRBV18
CASSPTGTQGSYEQYF
>NA|15|TRBJ2-3|NA|TRBV7-9
CASSSAGLVTDTQYF
>NA|13|TRBJ2-5|NA|TRBV4-3
CASSQRLVETQYF
>NA|14|TRBJ2-7|NA|TRBV28
CASSGRDKYYEQYF